A single sample gave rise to the 7 T cell receptor beta chains below, sequenced in a study of T-cell memory formation after mild COVID-19. TCRdb redid the calling of the 5' RACE reads with MiXCR, one entry per CDR3 protein. Among 500,000 to 550,000 distinct CDR3 sequences listed, about 20% were seen once. The material sequenced was PBMCs or a T cell subset sorted from them (not recorded which). The receptors here all came from an adult woman who had mild COVID-19 (a few samples of this study predate the infection). Cell type and time point are not known.

V usage is TRBV12-3 or TRBV12-4 and J usage is TRBJ2-3; D is tentatively TRBD1 or TRBD2 (5 bases each). This CDR3 is 14 amino acids long. Trimming removed 2 bases at V and 9 bases at J, with 15 bases between. The CDR3 DNA sequence: TGTGCCAGCAGTTTAAACGGGGCCTCGCGCACGCAGTATTTT. It is translated as CASSLNGASRTQYF.

The V call is TRBV15, the J call TRBJ2-7, with D unclear. The germline V gene has CDR1 LNHNV and CDR2 YYDKDF (reference sequence). V gave up 2 bases and J gave up 3 bases, with 11 bases separating them. The CDR3 totals 14 residues. This CDR3 reads CATSRRHIVYEQYF. The CDR3 DNA sequence: TGTGCCACCAGCAGACGGCATATTGTCTACGAGCAGTACTTC.

A few counts support this clonotype. The chain employs TRBV12-3 or TRBV12-4 and TRBJ1-2; D not certain. The V gene lost 1 base and the J gene lost 7 bases, with 13 bases spanning the gap. There are 14 residues in the CDR3. The CDR3 loop is CASSLGGGVGGYTF. CDR3 DNA sequence: TGTGCCAGCAGTTTAGGTGGAGGAGTGGGTGGCTACACCTTC.

The chain uses TRBV7-6 and TRBJ1-1, with no clear D. Trimming shortened V by 5 bases and J by 6 bases, and 13 bases separated the two germline ends. This CDR3 has 13 residues. Germline loops: CDR1 SGHVS, CDR2 FNYEAQ. The CDR3 here is CASSPISPPEAFF. The CDR3 DNA is TGTGCCAGCAGCCCCATATCGCCCCCTGAAGCTTTCTTT.

A few counts support this clonotype. The rearrangement links TRBV6-2 or TRBV6-3 to TRBJ2-1, with 11 bases matching TRBD1. CDR1 is MNHEY and CDR2 is SVGEGT in the germline V gene. With 8 bases clipped from V and 8 bases from J, the junction kept 11 bases outside the gene matches. The CDR3 extends over 15 amino acids. CDR3 loop: CASRLMGQGDYEQFF. CDR3 sequence (DNA): TGTGCCAGCCGCCTTATGGGACAGGGGGACTATGAGCAGTTCTTC.

This clonotype was counted between two and nine times. The rearrangement joins TRBV29-1 to TRBJ2-2; 7 positions agree with TRBD2. Germline assignment: CDR1 SQVTM and CDR2 ANQGSEA. The CDR3 extends over 15 amino acids. The J segment lost 3 bases and the V segment lost 2 bases, leaving 6 bases of the junction unmatched. Here the CDR3 reads CSVESSGMDTGELFF. The CDR3 DNA follows: TGCAGCGTTGAATCCAGCGGGATGGACACCGGGGAGCTGTTTTTT.

CDR3 loop: CASSHRRGGGSTQHF. The CDR3 nucleotides are TGTGCCAGCAGCCATCGCCGGGGAGGGGGATCGACCCAGCATTTT. The rearrangement links TRBV3-1 to TRBJ1-5, with a tentative D call TRBD1 (6 bases). This CDR3 has 15 amino acids. V was shortened by 3 bases and J by 11 bases, with 20 bases between the two germline ends. The V gene's germline CDR1 is LGHDT and CDR2 YNNKEL (reference sequence).